Below, 17 T cell receptor beta chains from the same sample are listed, as sequenced in a study of blood T cells in healthy people across ages. The second PCR ran about 6 to 12 cycles with a sample-barcoded 5' primer and J-beta primers. Via MiXCR, TCRdb re-called the 5' RACE reads, giving one row per CDR3 protein. There are 1.5 million to 2 million distinct CDR3 sequences in the sample; about 50% occur only once, and approximately 2.1% lies in the top ten. Sequenced sample: blood. Receptor source: a woman aged 40 to 49 in good health.

The J gene is TRBJ1-5, the V gene TRBV4-3; maybe TRBD1 (6 bases). This CDR3 spans 18 amino acids. Germline V gene data show CDR1 as LGHNA and CDR2 as YSLEER. The ends were cut back, 0 bases at V and 5 bases at J, with 20 bases in the middle. The CDR3 coding sequence is TGCGCCAGCAGCCAAGATAGGGGACATTCCGCAGTTCATCAGCCCCAGCATTTT. Amino acid sequence: CASSQDRGHSAVHQPQHF.

This sequence joins TRBV11-2 and TRBJ2-3; D is unclear. Germline loops: CDR1 SGHAT, CDR2 FQNNGV. This CDR3 is 13 amino acids long. Between the trimmed V and J ends, which lost 6 bases and 7 bases, there was a span of 14 bases. DNA of the CDR3: TGTGCCAGCAGGCCTGACTTGCGGTATACGCAGTATTTT. This encodes CASRPDLRYTQYF.

Worth noting for this clonotype: Compared with germline, one end of the junction differs, possibly owing to a read error. The chain combines TRBV7-9 with TRBJ1-4, with D possibly matching TRBD1 (6 bases). The CDR3 sequence is 17 residues long. Germline V gene lookup returns CDR1 SEHNR and CDR2 FQNEAQ (reference sequence). CDR3 sequence (DNA): TGTGGCAGCAGCTTCCCCACGGCAGGGGCGAGTAATGAAAAACTGTTTTTT. The encoded protein is CGSSFPTAGASNEKLFF.

The V call is TRBV7-3, the J call TRBJ2-3; TRBD1 matches 9 bases. The CDR3 contains 15 residues. After removal of 4 bases from V and 5 bases from J, the junction contained 7 bases not matched to a gene. From germline, CDR1 is SGHTA and CDR2 FQGTGA. CDR3 amino acids: CASSSGQGLGDTQYF. The DNA for the CDR3 is TGTGCCAGCAGCTCCGGACAGGGGCTCGGAGATACGCAGTATTTT.

The V gene is TRBV14, the J gene TRBJ2-1; a possible D gene is TRBD1 (6 bases). CDR3 length: 13 amino acids. Trimming removed 4 bases at V and 14 bases at J, with 18 bases between. Germline CDR1 SGHDN, CDR2 FVKESK. The CDR3 bases are TGTGCCAGCAGCCTCCACGGACAGTCAGGAAAGTTCTTC. This gives the protein CASSLHGQSGKFF.

This clonotype came up a few times. The genes are TRBV28 and TRBJ2-1, with D perhaps matching TRBD1 (5 bases). In germline, CDR1 is MDHEN, CDR2 SYDVKM. V lost 5 bases, J lost 8 bases, and 16 bases lay in between. The length of the CDR3 is 14 residues. This chain's CDR3 is CASSPPLEQDEQFF. CDR3 DNA sequence: TGTGCCAGCAGTCCACCCTTAGAACAGGATGAGCAGTTCTTC.

V is TRBV19 and J is TRBJ1-4; D remains ambiguous. Germline V gives CDR1 LNHDA, CDR2 SQIVND (reference sequence). With 3 bases removed from V and 8 bases from J, the gap between germline ends came to 4 bases. This CDR3 is 11 amino acids long. The DNA of the CDR3 is TGTGCCAGTAGTATCGGAGAAAAACTGTTTTTT. This encodes CASSIGEKLFF.

This clonotype was counted a few times. This chain uses TRBV3-1 with TRBJ2-5; D not certain. Germline CDR1 and CDR2: LGHDT and YNNKEL (reference sequence). Trimming took 1 base from V and 2 from J, leaving 8 bases between them. CDR3 length: 14 residues. Written as DNA, the CDR3 is TGTGCCAGCAGCCAAGCTATATCACAAGAGACCCAGTACTTC. This gives the protein CASSQAISQETQYF.

The sample holds many counts of this clonotype. The chain employs TRBV10-3 and TRBJ2-5; 8 positions agree with TRBD1. The CDR3 length is 13 residues. J lost 3 bases, V lost 6 bases, and 3 bases had no gene match. The germline CDR1 and CDR2 sequences are ENHRY and SYGVKD. CDR3 DNA sequence: TGTGCCATCAGCCAGGGGGCGGAAGAGACCCAGTACTTC. This sequence encodes CAISQGAEETQYF.

The chain is built from TRBV6-4 and TRBJ2-1; D remains unclear. Trimming took 0 bases from V and 5 from J, leaving 14 bases between them. The CDR3 spans 16 residues. The germline V gene has CDR1 MRHNA and CDR2 SNTAGT. The CDR3 nucleotides read TGTGCCAGCAGTGACTCGATAGAGGTCGCCCACAATGAGCAGTTCTTC. The encoded protein is CASSDSIEVAHNEQFF.

The chain recombines TRBV6-7 with TRBJ1-5, with D possibly TRBD1 on 6 matching bases. TRBV6-7 is an ORF, and what it does is uncertain. The CDR3 has 15 residues. V lost 7 bases and J lost 2, with 15 bases in between. CDR3 residues: CASKLRGGGNQPQHF. For the CDR3, the DNA is TGTGCCAGCAAATTGAGGGGGGGAGGCAATCAGCCCCAGCATTTT.

The chain is built from TRBV11-2 and TRBJ2-1, with a tentative D call TRBD2 (6 bases). The CDR3 consists of 16 residues. V was shortened by 5 bases and J by 9 bases, with 23 bases between the two germline ends. In germline, CDR1 is SGHAT, CDR2 FQNNGV. This chain's CDR3 is CASSAIAVGRRSEQFF. CDR3 bases: TGTGCCAGCAGCGCCATAGCGGTGGGGAGGAGGAGTGAGCAGTTCTTC.

The chain uses TRBV28 and TRBJ2-1; TRBD1 agrees at 7 bases. Germline values: CDR1 MDHEN, CDR2 SYDVKM. V dropped 6 bases and J dropped 2; count of bases not matched to a gene: 7. This CDR3 is 15 amino acids long. The CDR3 DNA follows: TGTGCCAGCAGCACTGACAGGGAGACCTACAATGAGCAGTTCTTC. Its translation is CASSTDRETYNEQFF.

A single count supports this clonotype. V gene TRBV4-3 combines with J gene TRBJ1-3, with D tentatively TRBD1 (5 bases). The CDR3 spans 18 residues. Germline values: CDR1 LGHNA, CDR2 YSLEER. With 4 bases removed from V and 2 bases from J, the gap between germline ends came to 21 bases. The CDR3 is CASSPQGVLSGTGNTIYF. CDR3 DNA: TGCGCCAGCAGCCCCCAGGGTGTGCTATCCGGGACTGGAAACACCATATATTTT.

Many counts were recorded for this clonotype. The chain has TRBV7-2 and TRBJ2-5; unclear D gene. The length of the CDR3 is 12 residues. Trimming left V 5 bases short and J 5 bases short, with 9 bases between. CDR1 and CDR2 from the germline V gene are SGHTA and FQGNSA. In nucleotides, the CDR3 is TGTGCCAGCAGCCTTTTGGAGGAGACCCAGTACTTC. This codes for CASSLLEETQYF.

The chain is built from TRBV20-1 and TRBJ2-7, with D tentatively TRBD2 (5 bases). This CDR3 is 13 amino acids long. Germline values: CDR1 DFQATT, CDR2 SNEGSKA (reference sequence). Trimming left V 2 bases short and J 2 bases short, with 10 bases between. The CDR3 DNA reads TGCAGTGCTAGATCGGGGATGACCTACGAGCAGTACTTC. Translating gives CSARSGMTYEQYF.

The chain has TRBV12-3 or TRBV12-4 and TRBJ2-3; perhaps TRBD2 as D (6 bases). Trimming took 5 bases from V and 4 from J, leaving 10 bases between them. The CDR3 contains 13 residues. This chain's CDR3 is CASSRLESDTQYF. The CDR3 nucleotides are TGTGCCAGCAGTAGACTAGAATCAGATACGCAGTATTTT.